Each of the 26 T cell receptor beta chains below was sequenced from the same sample in a study of blood T cell repertoires in COVID-19. Sequencing used immunoSEQ multiplex PCR; TCRdb keeps in-frame clones, though not all of them. In the table there are 87,000 or so clones, around 90% of which are singletons. Sequencing was performed on peripheral blood. Receptors were obtained from a man older than 75 with acute or convalescent COVID-19.

This clone was seen just once. The chain combines TRBV18 with TRBJ1-6; tentatively, D is TRBD1 (5 bases). Trimming took off 0 bases at V and 0 bases at J, with 12 bases between the two ends. Per germline, CDR1 KGHSH and CDR2 LQKENI. The CDR3 runs to 18 residues. The CDR3: CASSPPRQLSSYNSPLHF. In DNA form, the CDR3 reads TGTGCCAGCTCACCACCCCGACAGCTTAGCTCCTATAATTCACCCCTCCACTTT.

The chain employs TRBV6-5 and TRBJ2-7; the match to TRBD2 covers 8 bases. V was pared by 2 bases and J by 6 bases, with 3 bases of the junction left unmatched. Germline V gene sequence: CDR1 MNHEY, CDR2 SVGAGI. CDR3 size: 13 residues. The CDR3 loop is CASSYGLAGEQYF. DNA of the CDR3: TGTGCCAGCAGTTACGGACTAGCTGGCGAGCAGTACTTC.

V usage is TRBV27 and J usage is TRBJ2-2; no clear D gene. With 5 bases removed from V and 6 bases from J, the gap between germline ends came to 13 bases. The CDR3 contains 14 residues. CDR1 is MNHEY and CDR2 is SMNVEV in the germline V gene (reference sequence). CDR3 sequence reads: CASSPTQVAGELFF. The CDR3 nucleotides read TGTGCCAGCAGTCCAACCCAGGTTGCCGGGGAGCTGTTTTTT.

The chain employs TRBV2 and TRBJ2-5, with D possibly being TRBD1 (6 bases). Trimming cost V 3 bases and J 7 bases, with 12 bases left between them. The length of the CDR3 is 13 residues. Germline CDR1 and CDR2: SNHLY and FYNNEI. The CDR3: CASSDGRGPTQYF. The CDR3 DNA reads as TGTGCCAGCAGTGACGGCAGGGGTCCGACCCAGTACTTC.

CDR3 sequence (DNA): TGTGCCAGTGAGACAGGGGGGTTCACCGGGGAGCTGTTTTTT. Its translation is CASETGGFTGELFF. The chain uses TRBV19 and TRBJ2-2; TRBD1 matches at 9 bases. Germline V CDR1 and CDR2: LNHDA, SQIVND (reference sequence). The CDR3 sequence is 14 residues long. J gave up 4 bases and V 8 bases, and 5 bases lay outside the gene matches. Full variable domain (missing parts from reference TRBV19 and TRBJ2-2): DGGITQSPKYLFRKEGQNVTLSCEQNLNHDAMYWYRQDPGQGLRLIYYSQIVNDFQKGDIAEGYSVSREKKESFPLTVTSAQKNPTAFYLCASETGGFTGELFFGEGSRLTVL.

This rearrangement joins TRBV4-2 to TRBJ2-3; 9 positions match TRBD2. This CDR3 region has 15 residues. The ends lost 1 base at V and 5 bases at J; junction bases unmatched: 4. Germline CDR1 and CDR2: LGHNA and YNFKEQ. The CDR3 DNA reads TGTGCCAGCAGCCAAGGGGCGGGAGGGGTAGATACGCAGTATTTT. Its protein is CASSQGAGGVDTQYF.

The rearrangement joins TRBV7-9 to TRBJ2-1, with D maybe TRBD2 (6 bases). CDR3 length: 13 residues. The V end was cut by 3 bases, the J end by 5 bases, with 8 bases between. CDR1 and CDR2 (germline): SEHNR, FQNEAQ (reference sequence). As DNA, the CDR3 is TGTGCCAGCAGCTTGGAGGGGCACAATGAGCAGTTCTTC. It translates to CASSLEGHNEQFF.

This chain joins TRBV10-3 and TRBJ1-2; D remains ambiguous. CDR1 and CDR2 from the germline V gene are ENHRY and SYGVKD. V lost 10 bases, J lost 6 bases, and 18 bases lay in between. There are 13 residues in the CDR3. CDR3 sequence: CATGRAAGDGYTF. The CDR3 coding sequence is TGTGCCACGGGGAGGGCGGCTGGGGATGGCTACACCTTC.

The rearrangement joins TRBV5-1 to TRBJ1-1; the D gene is possibly TRBD1 (6 bases). Germline V gives CDR1 SGHRS, CDR2 YFSETQ. The V end lost 4 bases, the J end lost 1 base, and 8 bases lay between the germline ends. The CDR3 has 13 amino acids. The CDR3 coding sequence is TGCGCCAGCAGCCCGGGACAGAACACTGAAGCTTTCTTT. This gives the protein CASSPGQNTEAFF.

V usage is TRBV5-6 and J usage is TRBJ2-2; 10 nucleotides line up with TRBD1. J lost 1 base, V lost 2 bases, and 2 bases had no gene match. Germline loops: CDR1 SGHDT, CDR2 YYEEEE. This CDR3 is 16 amino acids long. The CDR3 region is CASSFGTGVNTGELFF. The DNA of the CDR3 is TGTGCCAGCAGCTTCGGGACAGGGGTGAACACCGGGGAGCTGTTTTTT.

This clone was observed a single time. The chain employs TRBV5-5 and TRBJ1-6; possible D gene TRBD1, 5 bases. The CDR3 contains 17 residues. CDR1 is SGHKS, CDR2 YYEKEE, per germline (reference sequence). V gave up 2 bases and J gave up 9 bases, with 21 bases separating them. The CDR3 coding sequence is TGTGCCAGCAGCTTAAAGGGGTTTATGGGGCATGGTTCACCCCTCCACTTT. The encoded protein is CASSLKGFMGHGSPLHF.

V is TRBV12-3 or TRBV12-4 and J is TRBJ2-2; no clear D. This CDR3 has 11 residues. V was trimmed by 4 bases and J by 7 bases, leaving 4 bases between them. CDR3 sequence (DNA): TGTGCCAGCAGTTCGGTCGGGGAGCTGTTTTTT. Amino acid sequence: CASSSVGELFF.

This chain uses TRBV9 with TRBJ2-1, with TRBD2 as a possible D gene (6 bases). Germline CDR1 and CDR2: SGDLS and YYNGEE. The CDR3 totals 16 residues. V was clipped by 2 bases and J by 3 bases, with 15 bases between them. For the CDR3, the DNA is TGTGCCAGCAGCGTGGTCGGGAGTTTTAACTACAATGAGCAGTTCTTC. This translates into CASSVVGSFNYNEQFF.

The rearrangement joins TRBV28 to TRBJ1-2; D gene unclear. The CDR3 has 17 residues. Germline assignment: CDR1 MDHEN and CDR2 SYDVKM. V was clipped by 6 bases and J by 4 bases, with 24 bases between them. The CDR3 sequence: CASRPVGSGVGLYGYTF. CDR3 DNA: TGTGCCAGCAGACCAGTCGGCTCCGGGGTAGGCCTCTATGGCTACACCTTC.

The rearrangement uses TRBV6-2 or TRBV6-3 and TRBJ1-1; weak D call: TRBD1 (6 bases). The length of the CDR3 is 15 residues. CDR1 MNHEY and CDR2 SVGEGT come from the germline V gene. V lost 1 base and J lost 5, with 14 bases in between. CDR3 coding DNA: TGTGCCAGCAGTTACTTCGAACAGGGTCGTACTGAAGCTTTCTTT. This gives the protein CASSYFEQGRTEAFF.

The chain uses TRBV18 and TRBJ2-3, with 11 bases fitting TRBD2. Germline trimming cut 6 bases from V and 4 bases from J; bases unmatched to any gene: 9. Germline CDR1 KGHSH, CDR2 LQKENI. The CDR3 has 16 amino acids. The CDR3 DNA follows: TGTGCCAGCTCCCCCAGACTAGCGGGGAAAGCAGATACGCAGTATTTT. Translation: CASSPRLAGKADTQYF.

CDR3 sequence reads: CASSFQGGEGYTF. CDR3 nucleotide sequence: TGCGCCAGCAGCTTCCAGGGGGGAGAAGGCTACACCTTC. V and J are TRBV5-1 and TRBJ1-2; 7 nucleotides line up with TRBD1. This CDR3 has 13 residues. CDR1 and CDR2 from the germline V gene are SGHRS and YFSETQ. Trimming took 2 bases from V and 8 from J; bases not matched to a gene: 6.

The gene calls are TRBV19 and TRBJ1-3; D may be TRBD1 (5 bases). Germline CDR1 and CDR2: LNHDA and SQIVND (reference sequence). The CDR3 length is 16 residues. Trimming took off 3 bases at V and 0 bases at J, with 12 bases between the two ends. The CDR3 reads CASSIARVISGNTIYF. The CDR3 DNA follows: TGTGCCAGTAGTATTGCCAGGGTTATCTCTGGAAACACCATATATTTT.

The chain recombines TRBV18 with TRBJ1-1; 9 bases are shared with TRBD1. The CDR3 runs 14 residues. CDR1 is KGHSH and CDR2 is LQKENI in the germline V gene. V gave up 3 bases and J gave up 6 bases; unmatched junction bases: 5. CDR3 residues: CASSPQQGAAEAFF. In DNA, the CDR3 is TGTGCCAGCTCACCTCAACAGGGGGCCGCTGAAGCTTTCTTT.

The CDR3 nucleotides read TGTGCCAGCTCACAACTTCAGGGCTACGAGCAGTACTTC. Translation: CASSQLQGYEQYF. The V gene is TRBV18, the J gene TRBJ2-7; perhaps TRBD1 as D (5 bases). Trimming removed 4 bases from V and 3 bases from J, with 10 bases in between. The CDR3 has 13 residues. Germline V lookup: CDR1 KGHSH, CDR2 LQKENI.

The V call is TRBV3-1 (or the pseudogene TRBV3-2), the J call TRBJ1-2; 7 bases agree with TRBD1. Trimming cost V 3 bases and J 4 bases; bases outside gene matches: 8. Germline CDR1 is LGHDT and CDR2 is YNNKEL (reference sequence). The CDR3 totals 15 residues. The CDR3 DNA follows: TGTGCCAGCAGCCACCGGACAGGATCTGTCTATGGCTACACCTTC. Protein: CASSHRTGSVYGYTF.

The chain is built from TRBV25-1 and TRBJ1-1; D is perhaps TRBD1 (6 bases). V was clipped by 6 bases and J by 0 bases, with 14 bases between them. CDR1 and CDR2 (germline): MGHDK, SYGVNS. This CDR3 is 15 amino acids long. The CDR3 loop is CASRDWGGMNTEAFF. CDR3 nucleotides: TGTGCCAGCAGGGACTGGGGGGGCATGAACACTGAAGCTTTCTTT.

This chain connects TRBV7-8 to TRBJ2-3, with 7 bases identical to TRBD2. The germline V gene encodes CDR1 SGHVS and CDR2 FQNEAQ. Trimming at V came to 1 base and at J to 1 base, leaving 8 bases not matched to a gene. CDR3 size: 17 residues. CDR3 protein: CASSLGDPSGRTDTQYF. Here the CDR3 DNA reads TGTGCCAGCAGCTTAGGAGACCCTAGCGGCCGCACAGATACGCAGTATTTT. Full variable domain (remainder filled in from reference TRBV7-8 and TRBJ2-3): GAGVSQSPRYKVAKRGQDVALRCDPISGHVSLFWYQQALGQGPEFLTYFQNEAQLDKSGLPSDRFFAERPEGSVSTLKIQRTQQEDSAVYLCASSLGDPSGRTDTQYFGPGTRLTVL.

The chain combines TRBV6-2 or TRBV6-3 with TRBJ1-5; tentative D call: TRBD1 (5 bases). Deletions cut 2 bases from V and 3 bases from J, with 11 bases between. The CDR3 is 15 amino acids. Germline CDR1 is MNHEY and CDR2 is SVGEGT. The CDR3 DNA reads TGTGCCAGCAGTTACAGGCGGGACCACAATCAGCCCCAGCATTTT. It specifies CASSYRRDHNQPQHF.

Notes on this clone: Other nucleotide sequences from this sample produce the same CDR3. The rearrangement uses TRBV19 and TRBJ1-3; D perhaps matches TRBD1 (6 bases). The CDR3 is 15 residues long. The V gene lost 6 bases and the J gene lost 0 bases, with 12 bases spanning the gap. CDR1 is LNHDA, CDR2 SQIVND, per germline (reference sequence). The DNA for the CDR3 is TGTGCCAGTAGAAGACAGGTCTTCTCTGGAAACACCATATATTTT. It codes for CASRRQVFSGNTIYF. Complete variable domain (other parts from reference TRBV19 and TRBJ1-3): DGGITQSPKYLFRKEGQNVTLSCEQNLNHDAMYWYRQDPGQGLRLIYYSQIVNDFQKGDIAEGYSVSREKKESFPLTVTSAQKNPTAFYLCASRRQVFSGNTIYFGEGSWLTVV.

The chain uses TRBV7-2 and TRBJ1-5, with D possibly TRBD1 on 5 matching bases. Germline V CDR1 and CDR2: SGHTA, FQGNSA. The V and J ends lost 5 bases and 5 bases respectively, with 16 bases between them. The CDR3 loop spans 15 amino acids. As DNA, the CDR3 is TGTGCCAGCAGCCCGCGGGACGGGAGGGATCAGCCCCAGCATTTT. Translating it yields CASSPRDGRDQPQHF.